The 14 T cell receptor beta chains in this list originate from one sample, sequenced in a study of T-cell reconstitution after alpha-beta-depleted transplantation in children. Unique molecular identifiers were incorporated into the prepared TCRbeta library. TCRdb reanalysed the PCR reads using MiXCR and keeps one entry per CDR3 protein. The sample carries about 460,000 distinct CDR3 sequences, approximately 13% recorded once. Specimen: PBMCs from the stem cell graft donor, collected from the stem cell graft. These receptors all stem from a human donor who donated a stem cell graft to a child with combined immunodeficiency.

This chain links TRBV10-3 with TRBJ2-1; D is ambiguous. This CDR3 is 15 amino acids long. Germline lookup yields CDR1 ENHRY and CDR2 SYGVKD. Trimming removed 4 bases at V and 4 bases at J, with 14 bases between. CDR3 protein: CAISGSGNLYNEQFF. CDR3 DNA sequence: TGTGCCATCAGTGGATCAGGAAATCTTTACAATGAGCAGTTCTTC.

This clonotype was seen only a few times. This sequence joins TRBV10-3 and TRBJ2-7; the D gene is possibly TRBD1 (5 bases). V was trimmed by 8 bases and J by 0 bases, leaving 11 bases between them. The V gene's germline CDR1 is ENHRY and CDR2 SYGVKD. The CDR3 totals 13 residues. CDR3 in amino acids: CAIEGASSYEQYF. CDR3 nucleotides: TGTGCCATCGAAGGGGCGAGCTCCTACGAGCAGTACTTC.

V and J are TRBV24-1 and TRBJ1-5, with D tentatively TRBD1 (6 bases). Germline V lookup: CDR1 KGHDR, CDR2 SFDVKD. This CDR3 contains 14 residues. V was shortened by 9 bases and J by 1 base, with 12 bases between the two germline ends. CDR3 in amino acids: CATAPGASNQPQHF. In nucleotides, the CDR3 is TGTGCCACCGCTCCAGGGGCGAGCAATCAGCCCCAGCATTTT.

In DNA form, the CDR3 reads TGCAGCGCCCGGGACAGGAGAAAAACTAGCACAGATACGCAGTATTTT. The encoded protein is CSARDRRKTSTDTQYF. The V and J genes are TRBV29-1 and TRBJ2-3; 8 bases are a match to TRBD1. Germline trimming cut 7 bases from V and 0 bases from J; bases unmatched to any gene: 12. CDR3 length: 16 residues. Germline V gene lookup returns CDR1 SQVTM and CDR2 ANQGSEA.

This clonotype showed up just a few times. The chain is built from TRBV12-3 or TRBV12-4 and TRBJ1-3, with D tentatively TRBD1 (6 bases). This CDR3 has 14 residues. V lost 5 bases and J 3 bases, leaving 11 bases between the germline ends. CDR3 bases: TGTGCCAGCAGTCACAGGGCACGTGGAAACACCATATATTTT. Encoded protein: CASSHRARGNTIYF.

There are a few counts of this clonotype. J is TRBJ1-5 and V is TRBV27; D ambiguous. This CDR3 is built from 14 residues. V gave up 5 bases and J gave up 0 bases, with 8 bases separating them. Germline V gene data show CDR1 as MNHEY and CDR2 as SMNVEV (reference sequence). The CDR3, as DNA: TGTGCCAGCAGTCCTCTAAATAGCAATCAGCCCCAGCATTTT. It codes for CASSPLNSNQPQHF.

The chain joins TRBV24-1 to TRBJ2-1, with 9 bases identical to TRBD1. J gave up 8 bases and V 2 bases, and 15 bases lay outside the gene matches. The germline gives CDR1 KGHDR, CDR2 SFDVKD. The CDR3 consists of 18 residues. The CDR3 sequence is CATSDSRTGEFYLDEQFF. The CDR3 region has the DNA TGTGCCACCAGTGATTCAAGGACAGGGGAGTTCTACTTAGATGAGCAGTTCTTC.

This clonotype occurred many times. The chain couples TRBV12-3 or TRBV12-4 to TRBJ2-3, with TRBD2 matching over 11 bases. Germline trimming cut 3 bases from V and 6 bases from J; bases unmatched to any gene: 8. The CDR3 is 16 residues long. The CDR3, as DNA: TGTGCCAGCAGTTTTTTGTTTAGCGGGAGGGGCGATACGCAGTATTTT. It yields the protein CASSFLFSGRGDTQYF.

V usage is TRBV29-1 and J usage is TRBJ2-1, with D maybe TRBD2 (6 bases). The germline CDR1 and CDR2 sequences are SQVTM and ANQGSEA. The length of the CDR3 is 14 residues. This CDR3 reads CSHGGNTPYNEQFF. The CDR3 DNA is TGCTCTCACGGGGGAAACACCCCCTACAATGAGCAGTTCTTC.

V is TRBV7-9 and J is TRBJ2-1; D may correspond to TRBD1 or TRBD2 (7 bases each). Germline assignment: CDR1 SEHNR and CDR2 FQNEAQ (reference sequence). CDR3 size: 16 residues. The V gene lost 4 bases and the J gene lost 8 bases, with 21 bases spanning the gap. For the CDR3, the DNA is TGTGCCAGCAGCTCAGACCAGGGGGAGGGCCGGGATGAGCAGTTCTTC. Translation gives CASSSDQGEGRDEQFF. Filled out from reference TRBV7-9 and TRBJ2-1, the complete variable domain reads DTGVSQNPRHKITKRGQNVTFRCDPISEHNRLYWYRQTLGQGPEFLTYFQNEAQLEKSRLLSDRFSAERPKGSFSTLEIQRTEQGDSAMYLCASSSDQGEGRDEQFFGPGTRLTVL.

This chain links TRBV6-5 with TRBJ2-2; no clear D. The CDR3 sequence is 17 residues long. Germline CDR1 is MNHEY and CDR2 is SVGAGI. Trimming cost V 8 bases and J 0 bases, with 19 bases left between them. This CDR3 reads CASGPYLGHANTGELFF. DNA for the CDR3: TGTGCCAGCGGACCTTACTTAGGGCACGCGAACACCGGGGAGCTGTTTTTT.

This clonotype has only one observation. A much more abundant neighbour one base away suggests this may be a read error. The CDR3 nucleotides are TGTGCCACCAGCAGAGCGATTCAGGGGCGCGGAAACACCATATATTTT. Residues: CATSRAIQGRGNTIYF. The gene calls are TRBV15 and TRBJ1-3, with a tentative D call TRBD1 (6 bases). This CDR3 is 16 amino acids long. The V gene's germline CDR1 is LNHNV and CDR2 YYDKDF (reference sequence). Trimming cost V 1 base and J 4 bases, with 14 bases left between them.

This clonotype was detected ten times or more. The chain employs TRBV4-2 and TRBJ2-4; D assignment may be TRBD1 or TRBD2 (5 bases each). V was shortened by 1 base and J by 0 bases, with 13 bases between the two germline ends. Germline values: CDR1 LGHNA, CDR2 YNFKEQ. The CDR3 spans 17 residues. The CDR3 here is CASSQVSGQLAKNIQYF. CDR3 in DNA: TGTGCCAGCAGCCAAGTGTCGGGGCAGCTAGCCAAAAACATTCAGTACTTC.

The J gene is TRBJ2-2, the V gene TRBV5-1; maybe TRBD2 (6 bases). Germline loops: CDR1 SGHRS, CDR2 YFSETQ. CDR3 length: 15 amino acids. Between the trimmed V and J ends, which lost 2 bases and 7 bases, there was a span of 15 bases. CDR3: CASSLAGPAGGELFF. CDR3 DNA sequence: TGCGCCAGCAGCTTAGCGGGTCCGGCAGGCGGGGAGCTGTTTTTT.